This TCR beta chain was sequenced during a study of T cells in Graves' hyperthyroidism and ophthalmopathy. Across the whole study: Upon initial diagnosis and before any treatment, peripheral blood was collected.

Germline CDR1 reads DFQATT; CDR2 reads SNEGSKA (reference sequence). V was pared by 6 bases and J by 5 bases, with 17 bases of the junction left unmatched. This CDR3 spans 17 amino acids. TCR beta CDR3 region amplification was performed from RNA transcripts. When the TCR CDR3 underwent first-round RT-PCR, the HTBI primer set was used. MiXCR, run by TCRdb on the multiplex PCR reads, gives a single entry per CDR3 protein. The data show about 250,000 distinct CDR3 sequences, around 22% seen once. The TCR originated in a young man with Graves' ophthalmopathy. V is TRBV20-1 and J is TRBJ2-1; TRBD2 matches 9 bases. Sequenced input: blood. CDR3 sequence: CSARPPLGTSLHNEQFF. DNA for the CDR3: TGCAGTGCCAGACCCCCCCTCGGGACTAGCTTACACAATGAGCAGTTCTTC.